This TCR beta chain was captured by sequencing in a study of T cell repertoires in cytomegalovirus infection. Germline-derived CDR1 and CDR2 are SQVTM and ANQGSEA. V was pared by 3 bases and J by 3 bases, with 11 bases between. CDR3 length: 13 residues. This clonotype has a handful of counts. Using its own MiXCR run on the reads, TCRdb lists one record per CDR3 protein. The table shows hundreds of thousands of distinct CDR3 sequences, with approximately 24% occurring only once. Sequenced: CD8+ T cells from PBMCs. The chain joins TRBV29-1 to TRBJ2-5, with a weak D call TRBD2 (6 bases). This sequence originates from a human donor in good health (CMV status not recorded). Some clones in this sample may be carry-over from other donors' samples. CDR3 region: CSVERGREETQYF. The CDR3 bases are TGCAGCGTTGAGCGGGGCCGAGAAGAGACCCAGTACTTC.